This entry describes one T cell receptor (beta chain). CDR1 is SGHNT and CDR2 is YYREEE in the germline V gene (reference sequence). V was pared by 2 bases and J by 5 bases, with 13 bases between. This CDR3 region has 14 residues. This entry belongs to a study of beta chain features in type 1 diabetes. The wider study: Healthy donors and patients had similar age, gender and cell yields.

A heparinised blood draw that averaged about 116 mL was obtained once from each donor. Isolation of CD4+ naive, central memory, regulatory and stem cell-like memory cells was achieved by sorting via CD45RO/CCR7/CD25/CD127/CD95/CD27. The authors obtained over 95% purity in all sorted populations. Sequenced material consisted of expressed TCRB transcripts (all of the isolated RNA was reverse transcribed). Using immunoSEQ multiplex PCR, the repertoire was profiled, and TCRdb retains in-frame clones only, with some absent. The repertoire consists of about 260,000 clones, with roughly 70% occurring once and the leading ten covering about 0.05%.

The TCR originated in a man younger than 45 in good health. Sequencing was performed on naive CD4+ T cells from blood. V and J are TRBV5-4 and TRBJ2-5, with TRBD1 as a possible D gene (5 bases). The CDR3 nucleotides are TGTGCCAGCAGCTTAGGGGCCGAGAGGGAGACCCAGTACTTC. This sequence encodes CASSLGAERETQYF.